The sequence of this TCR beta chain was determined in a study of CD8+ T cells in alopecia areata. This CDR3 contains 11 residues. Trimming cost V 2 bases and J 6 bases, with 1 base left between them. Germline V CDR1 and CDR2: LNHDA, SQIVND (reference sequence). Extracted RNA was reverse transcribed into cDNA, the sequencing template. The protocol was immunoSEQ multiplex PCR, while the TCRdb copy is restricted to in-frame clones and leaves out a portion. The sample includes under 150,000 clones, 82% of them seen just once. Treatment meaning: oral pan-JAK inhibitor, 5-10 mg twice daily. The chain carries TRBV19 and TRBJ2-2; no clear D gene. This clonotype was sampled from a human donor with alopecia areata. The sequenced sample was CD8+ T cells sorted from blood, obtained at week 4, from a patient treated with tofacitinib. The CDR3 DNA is TGTGCCAGTAGTATACCCGGGGAGCTGTTTTTT. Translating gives CASSIPGELFF.